The entry below describes one T cell receptor beta chain. This entry comes from a study of blood T cell repertoires in COVID-19. About the research overall: Collection of acute and convalescent COVID-19 samples took place in the United States, Italy and Spain.

Repertoires were generated with immunoSEQ multiplex PCR, while TCRdb's copy carries only in-frame clones and drops some. This sample has 210,000 or so clones; about 90% occur once, and the top ten carry 1.9%. The source material was peripheral blood. This receptor was obtained from a man aged 35 to 55 with active or convalescent COVID-19.

CDR3 protein: CASSSRRRGAFF. Here the CDR3 DNA reads TGTGCCAGCAGTTCCCGGCGGCGCGGAGCTTTCTTT. The chain carries TRBV12-3 or TRBV12-4 and TRBJ1-1; no clear D. V lost 4 bases and J lost 10, with 13 bases in between. This CDR3 has 12 residues.